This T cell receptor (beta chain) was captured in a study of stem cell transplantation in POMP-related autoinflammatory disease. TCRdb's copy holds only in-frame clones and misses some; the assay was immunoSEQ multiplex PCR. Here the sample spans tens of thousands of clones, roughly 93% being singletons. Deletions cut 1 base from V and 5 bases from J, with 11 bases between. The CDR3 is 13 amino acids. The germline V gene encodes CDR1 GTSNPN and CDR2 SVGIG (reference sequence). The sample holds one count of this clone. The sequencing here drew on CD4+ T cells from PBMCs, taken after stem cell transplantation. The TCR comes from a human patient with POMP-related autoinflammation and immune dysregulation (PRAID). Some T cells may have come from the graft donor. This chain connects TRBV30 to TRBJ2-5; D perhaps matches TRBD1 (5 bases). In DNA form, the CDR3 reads TGTGCCTGGAGTGACGACAGCTGGGAGACCCAGTACTTC. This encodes CAWSDDSWETQYF.